These T cell receptor beta chains were read from a single sample in a study of shared clonotypes between healthy human individuals. Profiling relied on immunoSEQ multiplex PCR, and the TCRdb table lists in-frame clones only, not all of them. The data contain over a million clones, 95% to 99% of them singletons. Source material: naive CD4+ T cells sorted from blood. These receptors were collected from a man aged 25-45 years in good health. The CDR3 runs from the conserved cysteine through the conserved F or W. D genes are given only for firm matches. Rows may omit the clone size; those that give it use once, few, many or a size class.

TRBD1 | TRBJ1-2 | TRBV4-3 | NA | TGCGCCAGCAGCCATTCTACAGGGGTAGGAGGCTACACCTTC | CASSHSTGVGGYTF
NA | TRBJ2-5 | TRBV29-1 | NA | TGCAGCGTTGAAGTGGGGTCCCCCAAAGAGACCCAGTACTTC | CSVEVGSPKETQYF
TRBD2 | TRBJ2-1 | TRBV5-1 | NA | TGCGCCAGCAGCTCTGTAGCGGGATTCGGCAATGAGCAGTTCTTC | CASSSVAGFGNEQFF
TRBD1 | TRBJ1-2 | TRBV6-5 | NA | TGTGCCAGCAGTTACTCGGGGACAGGGTTGAATGGCTACACCTTC | CASSYSGTGLNGYTF
NA | TRBJ1-4 | TRBV18 | NA | TGTGCCAGCTCACCACGGGAGGGTGTGAATGAAAAACTGTTTTTT | CASSPREGVNEKLFF
TRBD1 | TRBJ2-2 | TRBV27 | NA | TGTGCCAGCAGTCCCCCCCCGACAGGGTCCGGGGAGCTGTTTTTT | CASSPPPTGSGELFF
NA | TRBJ2-7 | TRBV2 | NA | TGTGCCAGCAGTGAATGGGGGGAAGCTGCGTACTTC | CASSEWGEAAYF
TRBD1 | TRBJ1-1 | TRBV7-9 | NA | TGTGCCAGCAGCAATAAACTTAGTCGGGACAGGAACACTGAAGCTTTCTTT | CASSNKLSRDRNTEAFF
NA | TRBJ2-1 | TRBV7-8 | NA | TGTGCCAGCAGCGTTCCCGAGTCTAGGCAGTTCTTC | CASSVPESRQFF
TRBD2 | TRBJ2-1 | TRBV2 | NA | TGTGCCAGCCTGGACGCAGCTAGCGGGAGAGGGTACAATGAGCAGTTCTTC | CASLDAASGRGYNEQFF
NA | TRBJ1-5 | TRBV21-1 | NA | TGTGCCAGCAGCTATGGTGGGAGGTATAGCAATCAGCCCCAGCATTTT | CASSYGGRYSNQPQHF
NA | TRBJ1-5 | TRBV2 | NA | TGTGCCAGCAGTCAAGACAGGCGGCAAAGCAATCAGCCCCAGCATTTT | CASSQDRRQSNQPQHF
NA | TRBJ2-3 | TRBV7-2 | NA | TGTGCCAGCAGCTCAGGGACGGAGGCGGGGACAGATACGCAGTATTTT | CASSSGTEAGTDTQYF
TRBD1 | TRBJ2-1 | TRBV7-9 | NA | TGTGCCAGCAGCTCCACCAAGGGACAGGGGGCCTACAATGAGCAGTTCTTC | CASSSTKGQGAYNEQFF
TRBD2 | TRBJ2-3 | TRBV5-1 | NA | TGCGCCAGCAGCCCCTCCGGGACTAGAGGTTGGACAGATACGCAGTATTTT | CASSPSGTRGWTDTQYF
NA | TRBJ2-7 | TRBV5-1 | NA | TGCGCCAGCAGGGGCCAGGGTCCAGGTCCGGGCGGAGGCGAGCAGTACTTC | CASRGQGPGPGGGEQYF
NA | TRBJ1-2 | TRBV18 | NA | TGTGCCAGCTCACCACCTCTTGGGGGGAACTATGGCTACACCTTC | CASSPPLGGNYGYTF
TRBD2 | TRBJ2-2 | TRBV5-1 | NA | TGCGCCAGCAGCACTAGCGGACCGAACACCGGGGAGCTGTTTTTT | CASSTSGPNTGELFF
NA | TRBJ1-5 | TRBV6-1 | NA | TGTGCCAGCAGTGAACAGGGTAGCAATCAGCCCCAGCATTTT | CASSEQGSNQPQHF
NA | TRBJ1-1 | TRBV6-1 | NA | TGTGCCAGCAGTGAAGGAGGGGAGGCAGGGGATACGACTTTCTTT | CASSEGGEAGDTTFF
TRBD1 | TRBJ1-1 | TRBV28 | NA | TGTGCCACACGACAGGGGGCGACAAACACTGAAGCTTTCTTT | CATRQGATNTEAFF
NA | TRBJ2-5 | TRBV5-1 | once | TGCGCCAGCAGCCCCGGCGGACTTGGGGAGACCCAGTACTTC | CASSPGGLGETQYF
TRBD1 | TRBJ1-1 | TRBV6-6 | NA | TGTGCCAGCAGTCGGGGACAGGAAGCTTTCTTT | CASSRGQEAFF
TRBD2 | TRBJ2-3 | TRBV5-1 | NA | TGCGCCAGCAGCACTAGCGGCTCTAGCACAGATACGCAGTATTTT | CASSTSGSSTDTQYF
NA | TRBJ2-1 | TRBV28 | NA | TGTGCCAGCAGTCGAAGAAGCTCCTACAATGAGCAGTTCTTC | CASSRRSSYNEQFF
NA | TRBJ2-6 | TRBV28 | once | TGTGCCAGCACTTTATCTCCCAGGGTCGCCTCTGGGGCCAACGTCCTGACTTTC | CASTLSPRVASGANVLTF
NA | TRBJ1-1 | TRBV4-3 | NA | TGCGCCAGCAGCCAAGTGTTAGGGATCGACGCTGAAGCTTTCTTT | CASSQVLGIDAEAFF
TRBD1 | TRBJ1-5 | TRBV11-3 | NA | TGTGCCAGCAGCTTAGGACAGGGGGGGATAGATTGTTTTCAGCCCCAGCATTTT | CASSLGQGGIDCFQPQHF
NA | TRBJ2-3 | TRBV20-1 | NA | TGCAGTGCTAGCATAGATACGCAGTATTTT | CSASIDTQYF
NA | TRBJ2-7 | TRBV29-1 | NA | TGCAGCGTTGAGAGGGGCTACGAGCAGTACTTC | CSVERGYEQYF
TRBD2 | TRBJ2-1 | TRBV19 | NA | TGTGCCAGTAGTATCGAAGCGGGAGTGGCTGAGCAGTTCTTC | CASSIEAGVAEQFF
NA | TRBJ1-3 | TRBV6-1 | NA | TGTGCCAGCACTGATTCCGGGACATTTTATGGAAACACCATATATTTT | CASTDSGTFYGNTIYF
NA | TRBJ2-7 | TRBV11-2 | NA | TGTGCCAGAGGAGCGAACCACTCCTACGAGCAGTACTTC | CARGANHSYEQYF
TRBD1 | TRBJ2-2 | TRBV6-5 | NA | TGTGCCAGCAGTAACAACAGGGGGAACACCGGGGAGCTGTTTTTT | CASSNNRGNTGELFF
TRBD2 | TRBJ2-1 | TRBV5-6 | NA | TGTGCCAGCAGCAAAAAAATCGGGACTAGCTACAATGAGCAGTTCTTC | CASSKKIGTSYNEQFF
NA | TRBJ2-1 | TRBV28 | NA | TGTGCCAGCAGTCTCCCCCTGGACGGTAGCTCCTACAATGAGCAGTTCTTC | CASSLPLDGSSYNEQFF
NA | TRBJ2-1 | TRBV5-1 | NA | TGCGCCAGCAGCTCCGGATATGAGCAGTTCTTC | CASSSGYEQFF
NA | TRBJ2-7 | TRBV19 | NA | TGTGCCAGTAGCCAAATCGGCTACGAGCAGTACTTC | CASSQIGYEQYF
NA | TRBJ2-4 | TRBV18 | NA | TGTGCCAGCTCACCCGCCATTTCGGTCACAGTTCAGTACTTC | CASSPAISVTVQYF
TRBD1 | TRBJ2-6 | TRBV9 | NA | TGTGCCAGCAGCGTACTACCCGGGACAGGGAACTCTGGGGCCAACGTCCTGACTTTC | CASSVLPGTGNSGANVLTF
NA | TRBJ1-1 | TRBV7-9 | NA | TGTGCCAGCAGCTTTTCCGGGGACACTGAAGCTTTCTTT | CASSFSGDTEAFF
NA | TRBJ2-1 | TRBV14 | NA | TGTGCCAGCAGCCAAGAGGGTAGCTCCTACAATGAGCAGTTCTTC | CASSQEGSSYNEQFF
TRBD2 | TRBJ2-6 | TRBV28 | once | TGTGCCAGCAGTTTCCGGGGGGTTAATGGGGCCAACGTCCTGACTTTC | CASSFRGVNGANVLTF
NA | TRBJ2-7 | TRBV7-9 | NA | TGTGCCAGCAGCTCAGGCCCGACAGTTACCTACGAGCAGTACTTC | CASSSGPTVTYEQYF
NA | TRBJ1-2 | TRBV7-8 | NA | TGTGCCAGCAGCTTAGCTTCTATTCCGGACGGCTACACCTTC | CASSLASIPDGYTF
NA | TRBJ1-1 | TRBV29-1 | once | TGCAGCGTTGTTAAGAGCGGGGCGGCGACTGAAGCTTTCTTT | CSVVKSGAATEAFF
NA | TRBJ2-1 | TRBV5-1 | NA | TGCGCCAGCACGGAGCCTAATCGGATCGGGGACAATGAGCAGTTCTTC | CASTEPNRIGDNEQFF
NA | TRBJ2-1 | TRBV28 | NA | TGTGCCAGCAGTTTACGAGGCAGGGATTTAGGCAATGAGCAGTTCTTC | CASSLRGRDLGNEQFF
TRBD2 | TRBJ2-3 | TRBV5-1 | NA | TGCGCCAGCAGCTTGGGGACTAGCGGTCCAGATACGCAGTATTTT | CASSLGTSGPDTQYF
NA | TRBJ2-6 | TRBV18 | NA | TGTGCCAGCTCACTAGACCGGCACGGCTCTGGGGCCAACGTCCTGACTTTC | CASSLDRHGSGANVLTF
NA | TRBJ2-5 | TRBV29-1 | NA | TGCAGCGTTGAACGGGCAAACCAAGAGACCCAGTACTTC | CSVERANQETQYF
TRBD1 | TRBJ2-5 | TRBV11-3 | NA | TGTGCCAGCAGCCGGGGACAGTACCAAGAGACCCAGTACTTC | CASSRGQYQETQYF
NA | TRBJ2-6 | TRBV5-6 | NA | TGTGCCAGCAGCGGAAGACCTTCTGGGGCCAACGTCCTGACTTTC | CASSGRPSGANVLTF
NA | TRBJ2-3 | TRBV6-6 | NA | TGTGCCAGCAGTTACCAGGGGCTACCGAGCACAGATACGCAGTATTTT | CASSYQGLPSTDTQYF
TRBD2 | TRBJ2-5 | TRBV11-2 | NA | TGTGCCAGCAGCTTCGCCCTAGGGGCGGGAGCCCAGGAGGAGACCCAGTACTTC | CASSFALGAGAQEETQYF
NA | TRBJ2-1 | TRBV15 | NA | TGTGCCACCAGCAGGGGTAGACAGGATTACAATGAGCAGTTCTTC | CATSRGRQDYNEQFF
TRBD1 | TRBJ1-1 | TRBV7-9 | NA | TGTGCCAGCAGCGCGAAGACAGGGACGAACACTGAAGCTTTCTTT | CASSAKTGTNTEAFF